This entry features one TCR beta chain sequence. Its matching antigen is unknown. Healthy bone marrow donors made up the donor group. This sample is part of a study of cytomegalovirus exposure and HLA in healthy donors. General study points: Cytomegalovirus status was reportedly diagnosed by the classifier with high sensitivity and specificity. Cytomegalovirus-associated status was assigned to some 160 TCR beta chains.

It was with 60 Vbeta and 13 Jbeta primers that the PCR ran. Assay: immunoSEQ multiplex PCR; the TCRdb copy retains only in-frame clones and omits some. There are about 130,000 clones in the sample; 60% to 85% occur only once, and approximately 1.7% lies in the top ten. Germline CDR1 reads SGHTA; CDR2 reads FQGNSA. The V end lost 1 base, the J end lost 0 bases, and 12 bases lay between the germline ends. The CDR3 sequence is 16 residues long. This chain connects TRBV7-2 to TRBJ1-1; D not certain. The clonotype was recovered from a middle-aged woman in good health and CMV-seronegative. The sequenced sample consisted of PBMCs. The CDR3 sequence: CASSLEGLLMNTEAFF. In DNA form, the CDR3 reads TGTGCCAGCAGCTTAGAAGGACTTCTCATGAACACTGAAGCTTTCTTT.